Below are 29 T cell receptor beta chains sequenced from a single sample in a study of response to subunit inactivated influenza vaccine. TCRdb itself ran the RT-PCR reads through MiXCR, one entry per CDR3 protein. The table has more than 400,000 distinct CDR3 sequences, roughly 7.9% seen once. The sequencing used PBMCs from blood, collected less than 30 months after vaccination. The receptor source for this set is a man between 50 and 69 years old who received an inactivated influenza vaccine.

This clonotype was observed at least ten times. V usage is TRBV12-3 or TRBV12-4 and J usage is TRBJ1-4; D is ambiguous. This CDR3 contains 12 residues. Trimming pared 5 bases from V and 8 bases from J, leaving 9 bases between. CDR3 protein: CASSRGYEKLFF. The CDR3 DNA reads as TGTGCCAGCAGTAGAGGGTACGAAAAACTGTTTTTT.

This clonotype was seen a few times. The V and J genes are TRBV6-5 and TRBJ1-5; the D gene is possibly TRBD1 (5 bases). Germline CDR1 MNHEY, CDR2 SVGAGI. V lost 4 bases and J 1 base, leaving 11 bases between the germline ends. The CDR3 has 15 amino acids. The CDR3 spells CASSSGMVSNQPQHF. DNA of the CDR3: TGTGCCAGCAGTTCAGGGATGGTAAGCAATCAGCCCCAGCATTTT.

This clonotype was seen many times. The chain joins TRBV10-3 to TRBJ2-3, with D perhaps TRBD2 (6 bases). The CDR3 contains 13 residues. Trimming cost V 11 bases and J 2 bases, with 14 bases left between them. Germline V CDR1 and CDR2: ENHRY, SYGVKD. In DNA, the CDR3 is TGTGCCGCCGGAGGGGATAACACAGATACGCAGTATTTT. Encoded protein: CAAGGDNTDTQYF.

This clonotype was observed a few times. This chain uses TRBV15 with TRBJ2-2; D may be TRBD2 (5 bases). V was cut by 0 bases and J by 1 base, with 6 bases left in between. The length of the CDR3 is 15 residues. The germline gives CDR1 LNHNV, CDR2 YYDKDF (reference sequence). The CDR3 spells CATSRDRENTGELFF. CDR3 coding DNA: TGTGCCACCAGCAGAGATCGGGAGAACACCGGGGAGCTGTTTTTT.

This clonotype was recorded a few times. The genes are TRBV29-1 and TRBJ2-5; 8 nucleotides line up with TRBD1. From germline, CDR1 is SQVTM and CDR2 ANQGSEA. J was trimmed by 4 bases and V by 6 bases; bases with no gene match: 4. CDR3 length: 12 amino acids. In DNA, the CDR3 is TGCAGCGTGCTGACAGGGGCAGAGACCCAGTACTTC. The encoded protein is CSVLTGAETQYF. The variable domain in full, with the rest retrieved from reference TRBV29-1 and TRBJ2-5, is SAVISQKPSRDICQRGTSLTIQCQVDSQVTMMFWYRQQPGQSLTLIATANQGSEATYESGFVIDKFPISRPNLTFSTLTVSNMSPEDSSIYLCSVLTGAETQYFGPGTRLLVL.

This clonotype has a handful of counts. V gene TRBV5-1 combines with J gene TRBJ1-3; D remains ambiguous. The CDR3 sequence is 16 residues long. V shed 3 bases and J shed 0 bases, with 13 bases lying between them. Germline lookup yields CDR1 SGHRS and CDR2 YFSETQ. The CDR3 DNA sequence: TGCGCCAGCAGCTCTCAGACGACTGGCTCTGGAAACACCATATATTTT. Protein: CASSSQTTGSGNTIYF.

The chain uses TRBV30 and TRBJ1-3; weak D call: TRBD1 (6 bases). This CDR3 contains 14 residues. The germline CDR1 and CDR2 sequences are GTSNPN and SVGIG (reference sequence). The V gene lost 0 bases and the J gene lost 6 bases, with 12 bases spanning the gap. CDR3 residues: CAWSVGQGTNTIYF. The CDR3 nucleotides are TGTGCCTGGAGTGTCGGGCAGGGGACAAACACCATATATTTT. The full variable domain, its missing parts supplied by reference TRBV30 and TRBJ1-3, is SQTIHQWPATLVQPVGSPLSLECTVEGTSNPNLYWYRQAAGRGLQLLFYSVGIGQISSEVPQNLSASRPQDRQFILSSKKLLLSDSGFYLCAWSVGQGTNTIYFGEGSWLTVV.

This clonotype was detected only a few times. The chain links TRBV14 to TRBJ2-1; D gene uncertain. Looked up from germline, CDR1 is SGHDN and CDR2 is FVKESK. This CDR3 region has 18 residues. V lost 2 bases, J lost 3 bases, and 20 bases lay in between. DNA of the CDR3: TGTGCCAGCAGCCAACAAGGAGCCCTCTTCAATTACTACAATGAGCAGTTCTTC. This translates into CASSQQGALFNYYNEQFF.

The sample holds a few counts of this clonotype. V gene TRBV28 combines with J gene TRBJ2-3; 8 nucleotides line up with TRBD2. Germline lookup yields CDR1 MDHEN and CDR2 SYDVKM. The CDR3 extends over 17 amino acids. J gave up 2 bases and V 4 bases, and 11 bases lay outside the gene matches. CDR3 coding DNA: TGTGCCAGCAGTTCTTCACTTAGCGGGGACGTCACAGATACGCAGTATTTT. It specifies CASSSSLSGDVTDTQYF.

The chain's CDR3 is CASSYSWQSEQYF. The DNA of the CDR3 is TGTGCCAGCAGTTACTCGTGGCAAAGCGAGCAGTACTTC. The J gene is TRBJ2-7, the V gene TRBV6-5; D gene ambiguous. The CDR3 totals 13 residues. V lost 0 bases and J lost 6, with 9 bases in between. Germline V CDR1 and CDR2: MNHEY, SVGAGI.

The sample holds many counts of this clonotype. The CDR3 reads CASSVGGVSGELFF. CDR3 DNA sequence: TGTGCCAGCAGCGTAGGTGGGGTCTCCGGGGAGCTGTTTTTT. This chain joins TRBV9 and TRBJ2-2; D unresolved. CDR1 is SGDLS and CDR2 is YYNGEE in the germline V gene. Trimming stripped 0 bases from V and 6 bases from J, with 9 bases between. This CDR3 comprises 14 residues.

This clonotype was seen more than once but under ten times. V and J are TRBV30 and TRBJ2-5; 9 bases match TRBD2. The CDR3 runs 15 residues. Germline V CDR1 and CDR2: GTSNPN, SVGIG (reference sequence). With V trimmed by 3 bases and J by 4 bases, 9 bases remained unmatched. As DNA, the CDR3 is TGTGCCTGGAGAAAGGGCCTAGCGGGAAGAGAGACCCAGTACTTC. It encodes CAWRKGLAGRETQYF. The entire variable domain, with the rest obtained from reference TRBV30 and TRBJ2-5, is as follows: SQTIHQWPATLVQPVGSPLSLECTVEGTSNPNLYWYRQAAGRGLQLLFYSVGIGQISSEVPQNLSASRPQDRQFILSSKKLLLSDSGFYLCAWRKGLAGRETQYFGPGTRLLVL.

V gene TRBV7-7 combines with J gene TRBJ2-7; D gene unclear. Germline CDR1 reads SSHAT; CDR2 reads FNYEAQ (reference sequence). This CDR3 is 13 amino acids long. V dropped 5 bases and J dropped 5 bases, with 13 bases sitting between them. The CDR3 coding sequence is TGTGCCAGCAGCCAGACTCCCGCACACGAGCAGTACTTC. Translating gives CASSQTPAHEQYF.

There are many counts of this clonotype. The chain is built from TRBV6-2 or TRBV6-3 and TRBJ2-7; D is possibly TRBD1 or TRBD2 (5 bases each). Germline assignment: CDR1 MNHEY and CDR2 SVGEGT. The ends were cut back, 0 bases at V and 7 bases at J, with 19 bases in the middle. This CDR3 contains 16 residues. The CDR3 region has the DNA TGTGCCAGCAGTTACTCATCCCGGGGCACCCACGGTGAGCAGTACTTC. Translating gives CASSYSSRGTHGEQYF.

In this sample, this clonotype turned up many times. The chain couples TRBV29-1 to TRBJ2-3; 7 bases fit TRBD2. Germline loops: CDR1 SQVTM, CDR2 ANQGSEA. V was clipped by 4 bases and J by 5 bases; unmatched bases: 6. The CDR3 extends over 13 amino acids. CDR3 coding DNA: TGCAGCGTTGGGGCGGGAGCCGGAGATACGCAGTATTTT. Its translation is CSVGAGAGDTQYF.

This clonotype appeared a few times. The rearrangement uses TRBV20-1 and TRBJ2-4; D is unresolved. Germline V CDR1 and CDR2: DFQATT, SNEGSKA (reference sequence). V gave up 0 bases and J gave up 7 bases, with 4 bases separating them. There are 11 residues in the CDR3. Here the CDR3 DNA reads TGCAGTGCTAGAGAATTGAACATTCAGTACTTC. It codes for CSARELNIQYF.

As to this clonotype: The junction departs from germline at one end; a sequencing error may be responsible. This rearrangement joins TRBV19 to TRBJ2-2; 14 bases match TRBD2. The CDR3 is 17 amino acids. From germline, CDR1 is LNHDA and CDR2 SQIVND (reference sequence). CDR3 coding DNA: TGTGCCGGTAGTATGGGACTAGCGGGAGCTAACACCGGGGAGCTGTTTTTT. Translated: CAGSMGLAGANTGELFF.

This clonotype was observed a handful of times. V is TRBV12-3 or TRBV12-4 and J is TRBJ2-5; D not certain. CDR3 size: 15 residues. The V end lost 6 bases, the J end lost 5 bases, and 19 bases lay between the germline ends. The CDR3 nucleotides read TGTGCCAGCAGCCCAAATGTGGGAATGGGCGAGACCCAGTACTTC. Translated: CASSPNVGMGETQYF.

The table lists this clonotype with many counts. This rearrangement joins TRBV7-8 to TRBJ2-7; no reliable D call. Deletions cut 3 bases from V and 3 bases from J, with 12 bases between. CDR1 and CDR2 from the germline V gene are SGHVS and FQNEAQ. The CDR3 extends over 14 amino acids. The CDR3 DNA follows: TGTGCCAGCAGCTTGTCAAAGGGTGGCTACGAGCAGTACTTC. Amino acids: CASSLSKGGYEQYF.

The chain employs TRBV6-2 or TRBV6-3 and TRBJ2-5; 12 bases are a match to TRBD2. The CDR3 covers 16 residues. The junction had 4 bases not matched to a gene; V was cut back by 2 bases and J by 3 bases. From germline, CDR1 is MNHEY and CDR2 SVGEGT. The CDR3 region has the DNA TGTGCCAGCAGTTACGCTAGCGGGAGGGTGGAAGAGACCCAGTACTTC. It codes for CASSYASGRVEETQYF.

This clonotype has more than one count but fewer than ten. V and J are TRBV20-1 and TRBJ2-7, with 8 bases that match TRBD2. Per the germline V gene, CDR1 is DFQATT and CDR2 is SNEGSKA (reference sequence). This CDR3 region has 13 residues. V lost 5 bases and J lost 4; bases outside the gene matches: 7. The DNA for the CDR3 is TGCAGTGCTCCCTCGGGGGGGGGTTACGAGCAGTACTTC. Its protein is CSAPSGGGYEQYF.

This clonotype was detected only a few times. V is TRBV6-2 or TRBV6-3 and J is TRBJ2-7; 8 positions agree with TRBD2. Trimming removed 8 bases from V and 7 bases from J; junction bases left unmatched: 16. Germline loops: CDR1 MNHEY, CDR2 SVGEGT. The CDR3 has 15 residues. The DNA for the CDR3 is TGTGCCAGCGCGGGGGGCGAGACGACATTTGATGAGCAGTACTTC. Protein sequence: CASAGGETTFDEQYF.

This clonotype has only a few counts. V and J are TRBV18 and TRBJ2-7; 7 bases are shared with TRBD1. The V segment lost 6 bases and the J segment 5 bases; nucleotides outside the gene matches: 7. The CDR3 contains 13 residues. Germline V lookup: CDR1 KGHSH, CDR2 LQKENI. CDR3: CASSWDSNDEQYF. The CDR3 DNA reads TGTGCCAGCTCCTGGGACAGTAACGACGAGCAGTACTTC. Using reference TRBV18 and TRBJ2-7 for the parts outside the CDR3, the full variable domain is NAGVMQNPRHLVRRRGQEARLRCSPMKGHSHVYWYRQLPEEGLKFMVYLQKENIIDESGMPKERFSAEFPKEGPSILRIQQVVRGDSAAYFCASSWDSNDEQYFGPGTRLTVT.

This clonotype has only a few counts. V usage is TRBV24-1 and J usage is TRBJ2-5, with D maybe TRBD2 (6 bases). CDR3 length: 15 residues. V lost 2 bases and J 1 base, leaving 10 bases between the germline ends. CDR1 and CDR2 from the germline V gene are KGHDR and SFDVKD. As DNA, the CDR3 is TGTGCCACCAGTGATTGGAGCGGGTTCCAAGAGACCCAGTACTTC. It codes for CATSDWSGFQETQYF.

The V and J genes are TRBV12-3 or TRBV12-4 and TRBJ2-1; TRBD2 aligns across 9 bases. V dropped 6 bases and J dropped 2; count of bases not matched to a gene: 8. The CDR3 totals 16 residues. The CDR3 loop reads CASSPGSGRTYNEQFF. CDR3 nucleotides: TGTGCCAGCAGCCCCGGGAGCGGGAGGACCTACAATGAGCAGTTCTTC.

The chain uses TRBV10-3 and TRBJ2-5, with 7 nucleotides matching TRBD2. V dropped 11 bases and J dropped 3; count of bases not matched to a gene: 0. Germline V gene data show CDR1 as ENHRY and CDR2 as SYGVKD. This CDR3 contains 10 residues. CDR3 loop: CAAGEETQYF. The CDR3 DNA sequence: TGTGCCGCGGGGGAAGAGACCCAGTACTTC.

This clonotype was seen a handful of times. The rearrangement joins TRBV28 to TRBJ1-2; D gene uncertain. Deletions cut 5 bases from V and 2 bases from J, with 12 bases between. This CDR3 contains 14 residues. CDR1 is MDHEN and CDR2 is SYDVKM in the germline V gene. The CDR3 protein is CASSIPQTNYGYTF. The CDR3 DNA sequence: TGTGCCAGCAGTATCCCCCAGACAAACTATGGCTACACCTTC.

This clonotype was counted ten times or more. V usage is TRBV27 and J usage is TRBJ2-7, with 7 nucleotides matching TRBD1. Trimming removed 5 bases from V and 2 bases from J; junction bases left unmatched: 6. The CDR3 is 14 residues long. Germline CDR1 is MNHEY and CDR2 is SMNVEV (reference sequence). CDR3 region: CASSAGTAPYEQYF. The CDR3 nucleotides are TGTGCCAGCAGTGCCGGGACAGCACCCTACGAGCAGTACTTC.

This clonotype has only a few counts. The CDR3 nucleotides read TGCAGTGCTAGTTTGCTAAGCACAGATACGCAGTATTTT. Its translation: CSASLLSTDTQYF. The chain combines TRBV20-1 with TRBJ2-3; D call uncertain. V lost 3 bases and J 0 bases, leaving 7 bases between the germline ends. Germline CDR1 DFQATT, CDR2 SNEGSKA (reference sequence). The CDR3 length is 13 residues.